The clone carrying this T cell receptor beta chain was counted ten times or more. Antigen specificity is unknown. The data are from a study of identical twins. Regarding the study as a whole: In cord blood, abundant beta clonotypes had fewer insertions; memory showed no trend. Zero-insertion analyses could be partly confounded by invariant MAIT and iNKT cells.

TCRdb reprocessed the 5' RACE reads via MiXCR and lists one record per CDR3 protein. The table includes approximately 600,000 distinct CDR3 sequences, just over 7% detected once. The same sample was also used in a study of yellow fever vaccine responses in identical twins.

This sequence originates from a woman between 18 and 29 years old in good health. The sample taken for sequencing was PBMCs.

The chain's CDR3 is CASNVGTGYGYTF. In nucleotides, the CDR3 is TGTGCCAGCAACGTTGGGACAGGCTATGGCTACACCTTC. The rearrangement joins TRBV12-3 or TRBV12-4 to TRBJ1-2; TRBD1 agrees at 8 bases. The CDR3 has 13 amino acids. V was pared by 7 bases and J by 4 bases, with 5 bases of the junction left unmatched.